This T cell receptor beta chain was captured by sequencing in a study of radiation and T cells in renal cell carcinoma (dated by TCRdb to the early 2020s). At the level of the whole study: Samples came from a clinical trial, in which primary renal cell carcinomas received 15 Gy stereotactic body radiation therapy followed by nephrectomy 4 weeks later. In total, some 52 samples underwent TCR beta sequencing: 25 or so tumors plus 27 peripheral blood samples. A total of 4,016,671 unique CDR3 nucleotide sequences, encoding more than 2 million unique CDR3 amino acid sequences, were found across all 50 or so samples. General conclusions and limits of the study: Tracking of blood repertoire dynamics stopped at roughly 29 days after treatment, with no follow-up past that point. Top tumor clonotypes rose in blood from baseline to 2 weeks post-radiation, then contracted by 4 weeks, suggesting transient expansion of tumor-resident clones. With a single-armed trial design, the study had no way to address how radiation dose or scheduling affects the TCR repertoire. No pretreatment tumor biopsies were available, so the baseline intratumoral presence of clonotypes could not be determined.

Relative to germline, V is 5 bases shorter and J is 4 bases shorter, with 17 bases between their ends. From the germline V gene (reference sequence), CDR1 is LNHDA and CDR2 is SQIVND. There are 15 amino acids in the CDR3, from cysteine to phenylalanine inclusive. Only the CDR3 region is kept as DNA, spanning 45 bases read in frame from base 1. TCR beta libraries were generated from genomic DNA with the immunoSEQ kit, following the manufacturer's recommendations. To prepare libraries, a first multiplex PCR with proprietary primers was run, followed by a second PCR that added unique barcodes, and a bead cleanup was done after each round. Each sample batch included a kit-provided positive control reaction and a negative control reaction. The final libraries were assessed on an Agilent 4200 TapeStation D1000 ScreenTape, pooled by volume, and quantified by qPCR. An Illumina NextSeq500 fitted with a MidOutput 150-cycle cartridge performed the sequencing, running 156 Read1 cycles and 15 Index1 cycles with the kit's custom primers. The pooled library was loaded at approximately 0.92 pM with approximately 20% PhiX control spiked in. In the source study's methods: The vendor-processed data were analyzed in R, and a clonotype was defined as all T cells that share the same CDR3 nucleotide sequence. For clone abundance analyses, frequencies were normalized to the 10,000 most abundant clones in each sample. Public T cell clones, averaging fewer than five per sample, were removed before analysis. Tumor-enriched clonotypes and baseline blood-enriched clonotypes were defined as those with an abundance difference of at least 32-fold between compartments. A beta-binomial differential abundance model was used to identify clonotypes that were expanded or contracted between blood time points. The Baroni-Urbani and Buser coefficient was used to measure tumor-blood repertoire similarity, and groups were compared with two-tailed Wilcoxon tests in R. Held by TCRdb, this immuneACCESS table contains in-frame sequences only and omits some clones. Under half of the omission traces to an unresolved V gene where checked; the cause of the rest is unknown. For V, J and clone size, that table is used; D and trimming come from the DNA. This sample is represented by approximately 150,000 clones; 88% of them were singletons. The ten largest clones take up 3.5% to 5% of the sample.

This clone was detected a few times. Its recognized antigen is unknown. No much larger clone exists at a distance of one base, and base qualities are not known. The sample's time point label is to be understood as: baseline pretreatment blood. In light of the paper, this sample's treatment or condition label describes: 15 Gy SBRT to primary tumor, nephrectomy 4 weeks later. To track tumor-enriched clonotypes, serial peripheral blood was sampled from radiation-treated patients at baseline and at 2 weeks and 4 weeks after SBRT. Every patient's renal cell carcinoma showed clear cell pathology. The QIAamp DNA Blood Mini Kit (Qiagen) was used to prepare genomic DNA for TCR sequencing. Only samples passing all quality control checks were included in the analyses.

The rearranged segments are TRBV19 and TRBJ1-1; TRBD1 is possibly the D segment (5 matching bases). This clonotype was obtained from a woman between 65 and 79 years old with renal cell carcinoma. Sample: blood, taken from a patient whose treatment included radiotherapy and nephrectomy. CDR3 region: CASSETGPGGTEAFF. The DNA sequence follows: TGTGCCAGTAGTGAAACAGGACCTGGGGGCACTGAAGCTTTCTTT.